These T cell receptor beta chains were read from a single sample in a study of T cells expressing NK-cell markers. TCRdb reprocessed the 5' RACE reads; each CDR3 protein has one entry and no DNA is given. The listing records about 260,000 distinct CDR3 sequences. Input material: blood T cells: a sorted CD56 or NKG2C T cell subset, CD4+ or CD8+ T cells, or bulk PBMC T cells (not recorded which). Source of these receptors: a man between 18 and 29 years old in good health. Both conserved end residues are part of each CDR3.

CDR3,V,J
CASSFDRGRGTDTQYF,TRBV27,TRBJ2-3
CASSYSLAGKREYEQYF,TRBV6-2/TRBV6-3,TRBJ2-7
CASRSGLGGETQYF,TRBV19,TRBJ2-5
CASSPTGDGYTF,TRBV18,TRBJ1-2
CASSDGGGKVFF,TRBV10-2,TRBJ2-1
CASSQEGAQGTDTQYF,TRBV4-2,TRBJ2-3
CASSSELSAGELFF,TRBV5-4,TRBJ2-2
CASSQQGRTDTQYF,TRBV12-3/TRBV12-4,TRBJ2-3
CASSLGAARTGVYEQYF,TRBV7-6,TRBJ2-7
CASRPPGPLGEQYF,TRBV28,TRBJ2-7
CASSHGRFTEAFF,TRBV7-6,TRBJ1-1
CASSLTSLYEQYF,TRBV12-3/TRBV12-4,TRBJ2-7
CATTGSLSGNTIYF,TRBV15,TRBJ1-3
CASSQTRNNEQFF,TRBV12-3/TRBV12-4,TRBJ2-1
CASSAPAGGFNEQFF,TRBV6-1,TRBJ2-1
CATSDHRDRGYGYTF,TRBV24-1,TRBJ1-2
CASSSDSDHETQYF,TRBV18,TRBJ2-5
CSARESGRGGYTQYF,TRBV20-1,TRBJ2-3
CASRGSGTYNEQFF,TRBV7-9,TRBJ2-1
CASGDYSEQFF,TRBV5-1,TRBJ2-1
CASSLGTHGNEKLFF,TRBV5-1,TRBJ1-4
CASSLFRRDRGRHSTQYF,TRBV28,TRBJ2-5
CSVINGGVAYEQYF,TRBV20-1,TRBJ2-7
CASSLEENRDGYTF,TRBV7-9,TRBJ1-2
CASGTGNTQYF,TRBV6-5,TRBJ2-3
CSVESDFGGYTF,TRBV29-1,TRBJ1-2
CASSLEAGLTYNEQFF,TRBV12-3/TRBV12-4,TRBJ2-1
CSVEGYPFTDTQYF,TRBV29-1,TRBJ2-3
CASSTPRRGYTF,TRBV19,TRBJ1-2
CASSEDRPDTQYF,TRBV5-1,TRBJ2-3
CASSVYGPQPQHF,TRBV5-1,TRBJ1-5
CASSPMSGEGSYEQYF,TRBV18,TRBJ2-7
CASSDRRTETQYF,TRBV7-7,TRBJ2-5
CSARANAGQGNNEQFF,TRBV20-1,TRBJ2-1
CASRKEGGNQPQHF,TRBV2,TRBJ1-5
CASTIVSSGELFF,TRBV7-9,TRBJ2-2
CASNDRTYEQYF,TRBV6-2/TRBV6-3,TRBJ2-7
CASSVDRGLTEAFF,TRBV21-1,TRBJ1-1
CASSFPGWEGTYNEQFF,TRBV7-8,TRBJ2-1
CASTFGSNQPQHF,TRBV5-5,TRBJ1-5
CASSISRAGGGHDNEQFF,TRBV19,TRBJ2-1
CASSQEGFGRGTGELFF,TRBV4-2,TRBJ2-2
CASSFGTGLETQYF,TRBV28,TRBJ2-5
CASSQGPGPQHF,TRBV3-1,TRBJ1-5
CASSTRQGLTDKETQYF,TRBV12-3/TRBV12-4,TRBJ2-5
CASSLAPGEETQYF,TRBV7-7,TRBJ2-5
CASSELAVAYTEAFF,TRBV10-2,TRBJ1-1
CASSLSEGEMADTQYF,TRBV11-3,TRBJ2-3
CASSQKDYGYTF,TRBV19,TRBJ1-2
CASSPTTGGLNEQFF,TRBV27,TRBJ2-1
CASTKGGRASEKLFF,TRBV12-3/TRBV12-4,TRBJ1-4